These 16 T cell receptor beta chains originate from one sample sequenced in a study of cytomegalovirus exposure and HLA in healthy donors. The PCR was carried out with 60 Vbeta primers and 13 Jbeta primers. Only in-frame clones appear in the TCRdb table, and some are missing; sequencing was by immunoSEQ multiplex PCR. The sample holds about 200,000 clones. The sequenced material came from PBMCs. These receptors came from a boy younger than 18 in good health and CMV-seronegative.

The V gene is TRBV30, the J gene TRBJ1-5, with 7 bases identical to TRBD1. V shed 3 bases and J 0 bases; nucleotides not matched to a gene: 14. There are 18 residues in the CDR3. Germline CDR1 GTSNPN, CDR2 SVGIG (reference sequence). CDR3: CAWRAGTAGVYSNQPQHF. In nucleotides, the CDR3 is TGTGCCTGGAGAGCCGGGACAGCCGGTGTTTATAGCAATCAGCCCCAGCATTTT.

The genes are TRBV5-4 and TRBJ1-1; perhaps TRBD1 as D (5 bases). Germline CDR1 SGHNT, CDR2 YYREEE (reference sequence). The CDR3 totals 12 residues. The V end lost 1 base, the J end lost 6 bases, and 7 bases lay between the germline ends. CDR3 in amino acids: CASSLTGAEAFF. CDR3 DNA sequence: TGTGCCAGCAGCTTGACAGGCGCTGAAGCTTTCTTT.

The chain joins TRBV5-1 to TRBJ2-3, with 8 bases identical to TRBD1. The trim removed 0 bases at V and 4 bases at J, leaving 10 bases unmatched. Germline CDR1 SGHRS, CDR2 YFSETQ. This CDR3 region has 17 residues. The CDR3 region has the DNA TGCGCCAGCAGCTTGGCCCGGGGAGGACAGGGAGCAGATACGCAGTATTTT. Translated, it gives CASSLARGGQGADTQYF.

This chain uses TRBV11-2 with TRBJ2-5, with a possible D match to TRBD1 (5 bases). Per the germline V gene, CDR1 is SGHAT and CDR2 is FQNNGV. The CDR3 runs to 14 residues. The germline V and J ends were trimmed by 5 bases and 5 bases, with 15 bases remaining between them. The CDR3 DNA reads TGTGCCAGCAGCCCTATTAGGGGTTGGGAGACCCAGTACTTC. It encodes CASSPIRGWETQYF.

The rearrangement joins TRBV27 to TRBJ2-7; 7 bases agree with TRBD2. CDR1 and CDR2 from the germline V gene are MNHEY and SMNVEV (reference sequence). CDR3 length equals 13 residues. Trimming removed 3 bases from V and 2 bases from J; junction bases left unmatched: 1. CDR3 coding DNA: TGTGCCAGCAGTTTCGGGAGGACCTACGAGCAGTACTTC. This gives the protein CASSFGRTYEQYF.

The chain uses TRBV2 and TRBJ1-1; D unresolved. Germline-derived CDR1 and CDR2 are SNHLY and FYNNEI. The CDR3 is 13 amino acids. V was shortened by 4 bases and J by 8 bases, with 14 bases between the two germline ends. The CDR3 bases are TGTGCCAGCAGTGGGGTGCGGGTCTGGGAAGCTTTCTTT. Its translation: CASSGVRVWEAFF.

The rearrangement joins TRBV7-9 to TRBJ1-1; D is unclear. V was cut by 7 bases and J by 5 bases, with 14 bases left in between. Looked up from germline, CDR1 is SEHNR and CDR2 is FQNEAQ (reference sequence). The CDR3 runs 13 residues. The CDR3, as DNA: TGTGCCAGCATCTATATCACGGGGACTGAAGCTTTCTTT. Translation: CASIYITGTEAFF.

This chain connects TRBV7-8 to TRBJ2-6, with 7 bases that match TRBD1. CDR1 and CDR2 from the germline V gene are SGHVS and FQNEAQ. V trimming: 1 base; J trimming: 3 bases; junction bases outside the gene matches: 9. CDR3 length equals 18 residues. CDR3 in amino acids: CASSLVNRQGFGANVLTF. CDR3 sequence (DNA): TGTGCCAGCAGCTTAGTTAATCGACAGGGATTTGGGGCCAACGTCCTGACTTTC.

This sequence joins TRBV7-8 and TRBJ2-3; D possibly corresponds to TRBD2 (6 bases). Trimming took off 5 bases at V and 3 bases at J, with 12 bases between the two ends. This CDR3 spans 14 amino acids. Germline V gene data show CDR1 as SGHVS and CDR2 as FQNEAQ. As DNA, the CDR3 is TGTGCCAGCAGCGTAAGGAGGGTGACAGATACGCAGTATTTT. Amino acid sequence: CASSVRRVTDTQYF.

V usage is TRBV2 and J usage is TRBJ2-7, with D perhaps matching TRBD1 (5 bases). This CDR3 has 13 amino acids. Trimming cost V 4 bases and J 3 bases, with 10 bases left between them. Germline values: CDR1 SNHLY, CDR2 FYNNEI. The CDR3: CASSVRTIYEQYF. DNA of the CDR3: TGTGCCAGCAGTGTTCGGACAATCTACGAGCAGTACTTC.

V usage is TRBV4-1 and J usage is TRBJ2-2; 10 nucleotides match TRBD2. Germline V CDR1 and CDR2: MGHRA, YSYEKL. After removal of 0 bases from V and 2 bases from J, the junction contained 6 bases not matched to a gene. The CDR3 is 18 amino acids. In DNA form, the CDR3 reads TGCGCCAGCAGCCAAGACGCTAGCGGGGGCTTTAACACCGGGGAGCTGTTTTTT. Translated, it gives CASSQDASGGFNTGELFF.

The gene calls are TRBV5-1 and TRBJ1-4, with D maybe TRBD1 (5 bases). From germline, CDR1 is SGHRS and CDR2 YFSETQ. V was pared by 0 bases and J by 6 bases, with 15 bases between. This CDR3 region has 16 residues. In DNA form, the CDR3 reads TGCGCCAGCAGCTTGGATGGGGGGACCCTTGATGAAAAACTGTTTTTT. Protein sequence: CASSLDGGTLDEKLFF. Full variable domain (outside the CDR3, taken from reference TRBV5-1 and TRBJ1-4): KAGVTQTPRYLIKTRGQQVTLSCSPISGHRSVSWYQQTPGQGLQFLFEYFSETQRNKGNFPGRFSGRQFSNSRSEMNVSTLELGDSALYLCASSLDGGTLDEKLFFGSGTQLSVL.

The J gene is TRBJ1-3, the V gene TRBV30; D uncertain. V was shortened by 2 bases and J by 0 bases, with 11 bases between the two germline ends. The germline V gene encodes CDR1 GTSNPN and CDR2 SVGIG (reference sequence). CDR3 length: 15 residues. The CDR3 reads CAWSRTGNSGNTIYF. As DNA, the CDR3 is TGTGCCTGGAGTAGGACGGGGAACTCTGGAAACACCATATATTTT. The whole variable domain, remainder taken from reference TRBV30 and TRBJ1-3, is SQTIHQWPATLVQPVGSPLSLECTVEGTSNPNLYWYRQAAGRGLQLLFYSVGIGQISSEVPQNLSASRPQDRQFILSSKKLLLSDSGFYLCAWSRTGNSGNTIYFGEGSWLTVV.

The V call is TRBV7-9, the J call TRBJ1-1; D perhaps matches TRBD1 (5 bases). Germline lookup yields CDR1 SEHNR and CDR2 FQNEAQ (reference sequence). The CDR3 spans 13 residues. The V end was cut by 3 bases, the J end by 1 base, with 6 bases between. The CDR3 coding sequence is TGTGCCAGCAGCTTCAGGGCGAACACTGAAGCTTTCTTT. Encoded protein: CASSFRANTEAFF.

This chain links TRBV30 with TRBJ2-1, with D perhaps matching TRBD2 (7 bases). The CDR3 is 16 amino acids. Germline CDR1 is GTSNPN and CDR2 is SVGIG (reference sequence). The germline V and J ends were trimmed by 0 bases and 5 bases, with 17 bases remaining between them. The CDR3 region has the DNA TGTGCCTGGAGTGTGATAGGGGGAGGGAGGAACAATGAGCAGTTCTTC. This gives the protein CAWSVIGGGRNNEQFF.

The chain combines TRBV18 with TRBJ1-5; the D is unclear. Trimming took off 2 bases at V and 5 bases at J, with 7 bases between the two ends. The CDR3 contains 13 residues. Germline V lookup: CDR1 KGHSH, CDR2 LQKENI. The CDR3 loop is CASSPSRDQPQHF. The CDR3 nucleotides read TGTGCCAGCTCACCAAGTCGCGATCAGCCCCAGCATTTT.